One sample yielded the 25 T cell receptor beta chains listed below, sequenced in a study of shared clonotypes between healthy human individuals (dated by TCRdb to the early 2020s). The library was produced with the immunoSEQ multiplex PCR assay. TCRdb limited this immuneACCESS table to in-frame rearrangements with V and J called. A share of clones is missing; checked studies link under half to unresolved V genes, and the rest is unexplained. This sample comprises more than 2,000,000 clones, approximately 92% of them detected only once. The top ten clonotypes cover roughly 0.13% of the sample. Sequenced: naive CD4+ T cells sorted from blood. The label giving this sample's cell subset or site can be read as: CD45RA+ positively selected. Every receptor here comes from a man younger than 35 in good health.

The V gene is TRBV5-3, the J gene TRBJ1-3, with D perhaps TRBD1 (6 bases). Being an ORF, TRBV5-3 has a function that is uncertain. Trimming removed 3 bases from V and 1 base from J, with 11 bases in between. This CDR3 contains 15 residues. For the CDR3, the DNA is TGTGCCAGAAGCTACGGACAGCCTTCTGGAAACACCATATATTTT. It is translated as CARSYGQPSGNTIYF.

The CDR3 coding sequence is TGTGCCAGCAGTTACACACTAGGGGGACCCTACGAGCAGTACTTC. This sequence encodes CASSYTLGGPYEQYF. This sequence joins TRBV6-5 and TRBJ2-5; D possibly corresponds to TRBD1 (6 bases). The tail of the sequence fits TRBJ2-7 better, so the J call may be wrong. The CDR3 sequence is 15 residues long. Germline CDR1 MNHEY, CDR2 SVGAGI.

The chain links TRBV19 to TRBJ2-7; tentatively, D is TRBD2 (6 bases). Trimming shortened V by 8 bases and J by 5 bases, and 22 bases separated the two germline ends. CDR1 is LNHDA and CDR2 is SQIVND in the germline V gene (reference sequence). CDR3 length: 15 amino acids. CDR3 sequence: CASRESLGRVHEQYF. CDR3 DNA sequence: TGTGCCAGTCGGGAGTCCCTGGGCAGGGTCCACGAGCAGTACTTC.

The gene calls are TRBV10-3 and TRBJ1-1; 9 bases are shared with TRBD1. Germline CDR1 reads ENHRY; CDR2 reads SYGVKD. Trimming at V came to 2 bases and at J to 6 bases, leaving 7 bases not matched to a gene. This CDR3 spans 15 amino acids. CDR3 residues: CAISEMIQGAAEAFF. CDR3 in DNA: TGTGCCATCAGTGAGATGATACAGGGGGCCGCTGAAGCTTTCTTT.

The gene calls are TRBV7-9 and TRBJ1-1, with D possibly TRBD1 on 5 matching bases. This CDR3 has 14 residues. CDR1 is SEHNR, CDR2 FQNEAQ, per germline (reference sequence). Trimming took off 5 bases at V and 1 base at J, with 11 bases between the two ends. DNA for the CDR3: TGTGCCAGCAGCCCTATGACAGAGAACACTGAAGCTTTCTTT. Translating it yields CASSPMTENTEAFF.

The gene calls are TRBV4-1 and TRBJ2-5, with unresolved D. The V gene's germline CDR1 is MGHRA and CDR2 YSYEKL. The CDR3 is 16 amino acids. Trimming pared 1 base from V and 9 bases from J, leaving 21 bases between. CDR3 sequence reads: CASSQVKRTRPEPQYF. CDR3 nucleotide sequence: TGCGCCAGCAGCCAAGTAAAGAGGACCCGGCCGGAGCCCCAGTACTTC.

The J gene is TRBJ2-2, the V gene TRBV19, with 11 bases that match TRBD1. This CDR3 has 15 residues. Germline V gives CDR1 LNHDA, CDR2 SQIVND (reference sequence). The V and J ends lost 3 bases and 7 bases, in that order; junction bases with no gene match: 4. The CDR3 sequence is CASSIRTGGNGELFF. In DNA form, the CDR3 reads TGTGCCAGTAGTATCCGGACAGGGGGCAACGGGGAGCTGTTTTTT.

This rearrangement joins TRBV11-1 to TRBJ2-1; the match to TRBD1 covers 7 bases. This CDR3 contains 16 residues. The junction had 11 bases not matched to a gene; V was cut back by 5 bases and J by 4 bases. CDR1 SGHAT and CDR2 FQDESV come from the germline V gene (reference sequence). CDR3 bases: TGTGCCAGCAGCCATAAGGGGGCTGGGGGTTACAATGAGCAGTTCTTC. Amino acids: CASSHKGAGGYNEQFF.

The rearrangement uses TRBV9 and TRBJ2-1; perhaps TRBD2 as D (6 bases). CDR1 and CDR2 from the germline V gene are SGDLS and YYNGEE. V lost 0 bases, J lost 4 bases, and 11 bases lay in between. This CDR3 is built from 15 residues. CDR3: CASSVDGRSYNEQFF. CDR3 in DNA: TGTGCCAGCAGCGTAGACGGGAGAAGTTACAATGAGCAGTTCTTC.

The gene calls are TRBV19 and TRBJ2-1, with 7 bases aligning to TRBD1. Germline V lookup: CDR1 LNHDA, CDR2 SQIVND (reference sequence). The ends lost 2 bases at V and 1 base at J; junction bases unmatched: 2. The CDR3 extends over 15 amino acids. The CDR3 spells CASSIRGQSYNEQFF. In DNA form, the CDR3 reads TGTGCCAGTAGTATAAGGGGGCAATCCTACAATGAGCAGTTCTTC.

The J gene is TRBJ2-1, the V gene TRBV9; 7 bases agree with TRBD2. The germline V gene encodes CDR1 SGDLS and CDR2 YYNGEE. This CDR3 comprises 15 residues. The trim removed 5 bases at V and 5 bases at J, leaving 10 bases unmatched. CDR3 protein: CASRRELGTHNEQFF. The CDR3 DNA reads TGTGCCAGCAGGCGGGAGCTTGGGACTCACAATGAGCAGTTCTTC.

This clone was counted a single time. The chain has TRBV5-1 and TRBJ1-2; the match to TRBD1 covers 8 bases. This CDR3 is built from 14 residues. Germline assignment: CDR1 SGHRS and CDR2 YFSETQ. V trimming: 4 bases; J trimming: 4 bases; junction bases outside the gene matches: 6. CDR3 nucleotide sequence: TGCGCCAGCAGCCTGACAGGGGCCCGCTATGGCTACACCTTC. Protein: CASSLTGARYGYTF.

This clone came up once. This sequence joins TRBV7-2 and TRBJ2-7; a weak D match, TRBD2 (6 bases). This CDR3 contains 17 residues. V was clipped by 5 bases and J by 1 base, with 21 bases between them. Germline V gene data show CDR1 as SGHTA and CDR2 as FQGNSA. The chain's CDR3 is CASSRGIRDLTSYEQYF. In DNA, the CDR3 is TGTGCCAGCAGCCGAGGGATACGGGACTTAACTTCCTACGAGCAGTACTTC.

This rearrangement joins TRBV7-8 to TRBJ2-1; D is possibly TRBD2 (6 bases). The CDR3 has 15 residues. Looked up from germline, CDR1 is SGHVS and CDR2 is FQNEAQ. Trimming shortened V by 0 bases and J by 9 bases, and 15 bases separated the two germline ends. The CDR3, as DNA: TGTGCCAGCAGCTTAGCGGGGGGTAGCGGATTTGAGCAGTTCTTC. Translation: CASSLAGGSGFEQFF.

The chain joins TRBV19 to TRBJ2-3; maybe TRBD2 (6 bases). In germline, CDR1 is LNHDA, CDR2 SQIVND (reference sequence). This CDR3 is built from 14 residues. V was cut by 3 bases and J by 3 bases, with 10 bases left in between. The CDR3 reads CASSIPGRTDTQYF. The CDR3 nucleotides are TGTGCCAGTAGTATTCCGGGGAGGACAGATACGCAGTATTTT.

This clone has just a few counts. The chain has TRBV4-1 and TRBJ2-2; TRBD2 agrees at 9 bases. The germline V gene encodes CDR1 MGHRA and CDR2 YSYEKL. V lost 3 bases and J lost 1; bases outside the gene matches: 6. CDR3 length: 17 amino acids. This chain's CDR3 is CASSQGIAGVNTGELFF. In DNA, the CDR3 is TGCGCCAGCAGCCAGGGCATAGCGGGGGTGAACACCGGGGAGCTGTTTTTT.

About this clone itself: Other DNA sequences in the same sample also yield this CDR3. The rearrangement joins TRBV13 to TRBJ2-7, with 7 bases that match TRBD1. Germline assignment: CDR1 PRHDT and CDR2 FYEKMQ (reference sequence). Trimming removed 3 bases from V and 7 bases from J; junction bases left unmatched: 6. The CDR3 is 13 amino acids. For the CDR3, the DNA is TGTGCCAGCAGCTTTCGCCCAGGGGGAGAGCAGTACTTC. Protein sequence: CASSFRPGGEQYF.

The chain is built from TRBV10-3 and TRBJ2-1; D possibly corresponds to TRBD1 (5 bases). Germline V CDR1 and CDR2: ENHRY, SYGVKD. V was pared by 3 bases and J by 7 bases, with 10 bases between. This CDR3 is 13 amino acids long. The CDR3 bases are TGTGCCATCAGTGATGGGGCGAGGAATGAGCAGTTCTTC. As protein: CAISDGARNEQFF.

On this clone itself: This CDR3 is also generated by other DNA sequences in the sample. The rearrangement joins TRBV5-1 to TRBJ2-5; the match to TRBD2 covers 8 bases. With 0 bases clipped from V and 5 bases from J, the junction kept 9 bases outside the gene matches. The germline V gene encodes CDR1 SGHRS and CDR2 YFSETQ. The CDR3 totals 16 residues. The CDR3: CASSLGTSGRGETQYF. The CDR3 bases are TGCGCCAGCAGCTTGGGAACTAGCGGAAGGGGGGAGACCCAGTACTTC. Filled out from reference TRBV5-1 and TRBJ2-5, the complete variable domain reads KAGVTQTPRYLIKTRGQQVTLSCSPISGHRSVSWYQQTPGQGLQFLFEYFSETQRNKGNFPGRFSGRQFSNSRSEMNVSTLELGDSALYLCASSLGTSGRGETQYFGPGTRLLVL.

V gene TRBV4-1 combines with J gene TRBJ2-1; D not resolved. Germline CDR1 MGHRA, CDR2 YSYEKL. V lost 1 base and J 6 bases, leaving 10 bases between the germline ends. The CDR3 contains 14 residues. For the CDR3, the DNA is TGCGCCAGCAGCCAAGGTAATAGCCCCAATGAGCAGTTCTTC. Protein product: CASSQGNSPNEQFF.

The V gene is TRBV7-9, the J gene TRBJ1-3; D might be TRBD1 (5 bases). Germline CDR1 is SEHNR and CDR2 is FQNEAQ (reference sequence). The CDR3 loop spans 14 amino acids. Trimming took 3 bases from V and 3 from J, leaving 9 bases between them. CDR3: CASSLGGYGNTIYF. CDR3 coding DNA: TGTGCCAGCAGCTTGGGGGGGTATGGAAACACCATATATTTT.

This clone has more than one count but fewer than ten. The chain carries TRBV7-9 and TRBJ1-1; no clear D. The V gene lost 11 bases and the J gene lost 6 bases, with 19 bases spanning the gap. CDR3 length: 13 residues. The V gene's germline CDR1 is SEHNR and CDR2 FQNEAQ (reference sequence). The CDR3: CALGSWKGSEAFF. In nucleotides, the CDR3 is TGTGCCTTGGGAAGTTGGAAGGGATCTGAAGCTTTCTTT.

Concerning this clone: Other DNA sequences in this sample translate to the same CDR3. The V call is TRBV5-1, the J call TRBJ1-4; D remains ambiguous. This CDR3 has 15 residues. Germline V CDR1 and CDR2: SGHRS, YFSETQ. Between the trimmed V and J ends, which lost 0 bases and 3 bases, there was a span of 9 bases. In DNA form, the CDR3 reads TGCGCCAGCAGCTTGGAAGGGCGTTCTAATGAAAAACTGTTTTTT. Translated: CASSLEGRSNEKLFF.

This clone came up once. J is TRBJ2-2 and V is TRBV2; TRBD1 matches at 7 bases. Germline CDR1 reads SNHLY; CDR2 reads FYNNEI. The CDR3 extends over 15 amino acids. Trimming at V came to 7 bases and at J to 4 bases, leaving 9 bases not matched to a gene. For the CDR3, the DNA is TGTGCCAGCACCTCTCGTGCAGGGGGCACCGGGGAGCTGTTTTTT. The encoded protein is CASTSRAGGTGELFF.

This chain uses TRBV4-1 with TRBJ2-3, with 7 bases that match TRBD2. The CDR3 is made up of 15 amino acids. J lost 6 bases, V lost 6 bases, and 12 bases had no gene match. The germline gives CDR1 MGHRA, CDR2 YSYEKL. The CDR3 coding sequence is TGCGCCAGCAGGACCTTCGGGAGACTAGCTGATACGCAGTATTTT. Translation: CASRTFGRLADTQYF.